This entry lists 3 T cell receptor beta chains sequenced from one sample in a study of blood T cells in healthy people across ages. Together with a sample-barcoded 5' primer, a J-beta primer mix was included in a second PCR lasting about 6 to 11 cycles. TCRdb analysed the 5' RACE reads with MiXCR anew, one entry per CDR3 protein. The data show about 680,000 distinct CDR3 sequences, 49% seen once. Sequences were obtained from blood. The origin of the receptors is a woman aged 60 to 75 in good health.

A remark on this clonotype: This could be a read error, since a much larger clone is one nucleotide away. CDR3 DNA: TGTGCCAGCAGCAAAATCCACAGCAATTCACCCCTCCACTTT. Translating gives CASSKIHSNSPLHF. The V call is TRBV21-1, the J call TRBJ1-6. TRBV21-1 is a listed pseudogene. The CDR3 contains 14 residues.

As concerns this clonotype: This clone may be a read error of a much larger clone one base away. V gene TRBV12-3 or TRBV12-4 combines with J gene TRBJ2-3; tentatively, D is TRBD1 (7 bases). Trimming shortened V by 8 bases and J by 4 bases, and 19 bases separated the two germline ends. The CDR3 is 15 amino acids. The DNA for the CDR3 is TGTGCCAGCGGAGTTCAGGGGGGAGCGTCAGATACGCAGTATTTT. This codes for CASGVQGGASDTQYF.

The rearrangement joins TRBV7-9 to TRBJ1-4, with D perhaps matching TRBD1 (5 bases). V was pared by 4 bases and J by 1 base, with 13 bases between. Germline V gene lookup returns CDR1 SEHNR and CDR2 FQNEAQ (reference sequence). There are 16 residues in the CDR3. This CDR3 reads CASSSPGRRTNEKLFF. CDR3 sequence (DNA): TGTGCCAGCAGCTCGCCAGGGCGGAGAACTAATGAAAAACTGTTTTTT.